These 21 T cell receptor beta chains were sequenced from one sample in a study of shared T cell receptors in the human thymus. Assay used: immunoSEQ multiplex PCR; TCRdb lists only in-frame clones, some missing. This table has 540,000 or so clones, 78% appearing once. The same specimen was also included in a second study, on human thymus T cells.

What was sequenced was thymocytes. These receptors were obtained from a boy younger than two with a congenital heart defect.

The rearrangement links TRBV19 to TRBJ2-3; D may be TRBD2 (6 bases). This CDR3 contains 16 residues. Trimming stripped 1 base from V and 9 bases from J, with 20 bases between. Germline V gives CDR1 LNHDA, CDR2 SQIVND (reference sequence). Written as DNA, the CDR3 is TGTGCCAGTAGTATAGGCCGGGACTGGACGGCTGGGACGCAGTATTTT. It translates to CASSIGRDWTAGTQYF.

The chain carries TRBV27 and TRBJ2-2; D is possibly TRBD1 (7 bases). The V end was cut by 4 bases, the J end by 5 bases, with 14 bases between. The CDR3 runs 15 residues. CDR1 MNHEY and CDR2 SMNVEV come from the germline V gene (reference sequence). This CDR3 reads CASSSGGWVTGELFF. DNA for the CDR3: TGTGCCAGCAGTTCAGGGGGGTGGGTTACCGGGGAGCTGTTTTTT.

This clone was seen just once. The rearrangement uses TRBV7-8 and TRBJ1-2; 8 bases match TRBD1. The germline V gene has CDR1 SGHVS and CDR2 FQNEAQ. There are 14 residues in the CDR3. J gave up 2 bases and V 1 base, and 0 bases lay outside the gene matches. The DNA of the CDR3 is TGTGCCAGCAGCTTAGGACAGGGGAACTATGGCTACACCTTC. Translation gives CASSLGQGNYGYTF.

This clone was found once. This chain connects TRBV18 to TRBJ2-1, with D tentatively TRBD2 (5 bases). The CDR3 runs 18 residues. CDR1 is KGHSH and CDR2 is LQKENI in the germline V gene. Trimming took 4 bases from V and 0 from J, leaving 19 bases between them. Here the CDR3 DNA reads TGTGCCAGCTCACGAAGGGAGAGGGCAACAAGCTCCTACAATGAGCAGTTCTTC. The encoded protein is CASSRRERATSSYNEQFF. Using reference TRBV18 and TRBJ2-1 for the parts outside the CDR3, the full variable domain is NAGVMQNPRHLVRRRGQEARLRCSPMKGHSHVYWYRQLPEEGLKFMVYLQKENIIDESGMPKERFSAEFPKEGPSILRIQQVVRGDSAAYFCASSRRERATSSYNEQFFGPGTRLTVL.

The CDR3 sequence: CASRGGRGDTQYF. The CDR3 DNA reads TGTGCCAGCAGGGGCGGGAGGGGAGATACGCAGTATTTT. The V call is TRBV9, the J call TRBJ2-3; 9 bases are shared with TRBD2. Germline V CDR1 and CDR2: SGDLS, YYNGEE. CDR3 size: 13 residues. Unmatched junction bases numbered 3, after V lost 5 bases and J lost 5 bases.

This chain uses TRBV4-3 with TRBJ2-3; 8 positions match TRBD2. This CDR3 spans 17 amino acids. In germline, CDR1 is LGHNA, CDR2 YSLEER. V lost 4 bases to trimming and J lost 1 base; unmatched junction nucleotides: 10. CDR3 loop: CASSPTPTSVGTDTQYF. The CDR3, as DNA: TGCGCCAGCAGCCCGACCCCGACTAGCGTCGGCACAGATACGCAGTATTTT.

Only a few counts were recorded for this clone. The chain employs TRBV28 and TRBJ2-7, with unresolved D. Germline V gene lookup returns CDR1 MDHEN and CDR2 SYDVKM. V was pared by 5 bases and J by 6 bases, with 23 bases between. The CDR3 sequence is 16 residues long. CDR3 region: CASSRPSGRILSEQYF. The CDR3 DNA sequence: TGTGCCAGCAGTCGCCCGTCAGGTAGGATACTCTCCGAGCAGTACTTC.

The V call is TRBV29-1, the J call TRBJ1-1; 8 bases are shared with TRBD1. The CDR3 loop spans 16 amino acids. CDR1 is SQVTM and CDR2 is ANQGSEA in the germline V gene. V dropped 0 bases and J dropped 6; count of bases not matched to a gene: 12. CDR3 amino acids: CSVEDRFRGRLAEAFF. The CDR3 region has the DNA TGCAGCGTTGAAGACAGGTTCAGGGGGCGCTTGGCTGAAGCTTTCTTT.

The gene calls are TRBV10-2 and TRBJ2-7, with 9 bases aligning to TRBD2. J gave up 1 base and V 7 bases, and 2 bases lay outside the gene matches. Germline CDR1 is WSHSY and CDR2 is SAAADI. The CDR3 runs to 13 residues. DNA for the CDR3: TGCGCCAGCATAGGACTAGCGTCCTACGAGCAGTACTTC. This translates into CASIGLASYEQYF.

This clone was observed a few times. J is TRBJ2-5 and V is TRBV25-1; 10 bases map to TRBD1. This CDR3 spans 17 amino acids. In germline, CDR1 is MGHDK, CDR2 SYGVNS. The J segment lost 4 bases and the V segment lost 2 bases, leaving 10 bases of the junction unmatched. Here the CDR3 reads CASSEPPGQGPRETQYF. DNA for the CDR3: TGTGCCAGCAGTGAACCCCCGGGACAGGGGCCAAGAGAGACCCAGTACTTC.

V is TRBV4-2 and J is TRBJ1-4, with 9 bases aligning to TRBD1. Per the germline V gene, CDR1 is LGHNA and CDR2 is YNFKEQ. After removal of 0 bases from V and 0 bases from J, the junction contained 17 bases not matched to a gene. This CDR3 has 22 residues. CDR3: CASSQDGGVIGTGKATNEKLFF. As DNA, the CDR3 is TGTGCCAGCAGCCAAGACGGGGGAGTAATCGGGACAGGGAAGGCAACTAATGAAAAACTGTTTTTT.

The V gene is TRBV13, the J gene TRBJ2-6; 12 nucleotides align to TRBD2. Trimming took 5 bases from V and 0 from J; bases not matched to a gene: 11. This CDR3 region has 20 residues. The germline gives CDR1 PRHDT, CDR2 FYEKMQ (reference sequence). The CDR3 spells CASSPRTSGRLNSGANVLTF. The CDR3 DNA reads TGTGCCAGCAGCCCTCGCACTAGCGGGAGGCTTAACTCTGGGGCCAACGTCCTGACTTTC. Based on the CDR3 plus reference TRBV13 and TRBJ2-6, the full variable domain is AAGVIQSPRHLIKEKRETATLKCYPIPRHDTVYWYQQGPGQDPQFLISFYEKMQSDKGSIPDRFSAQQFSDYHSELNMSSLELGDSALYFCASSPRTSGRLNSGANVLTFGAGSRLTVL.

The chain couples TRBV6-5 to TRBJ2-5; D might be TRBD1 (5 bases). There are 15 residues in the CDR3. From germline, CDR1 is MNHEY and CDR2 SVGAGI. Trimming cost V 0 bases and J 2 bases, with 10 bases left between them. The CDR3 region is CASSYSAGPQETQYF. The DNA for the CDR3 is TGTGCCAGCAGTTACTCGGCAGGGCCGCAAGAGACCCAGTACTTC.

This rearrangement joins TRBV29-1 to TRBJ2-5; TRBD1 matches 8 bases. The end of the DNA aligns better with TRBJ2-7, so the J call may be wrong. Germline V gene lookup returns CDR1 SQVTM and CDR2 ANQGSEA. The CDR3 loop spans 13 amino acids. CDR3 sequence: CSVRTGKTYEQYF. CDR3 coding DNA: TGCAGCGTCCGGACAGGGAAGACCTACGAGCAGTACTTC.

The chain recombines TRBV5-1 with TRBJ1-1; 7 positions agree with TRBD1. Germline lookup yields CDR1 SGHRS and CDR2 YFSETQ. The CDR3 consists of 15 residues. Trimming removed 0 bases from V and 1 base from J; junction bases left unmatched: 3. CDR3 protein: CASSLERTGNTEAFF. CDR3 in DNA: TGCGCCAGCAGCTTGGAACGGACAGGGAACACTGAAGCTTTCTTT.

The chain joins TRBV9 to TRBJ2-7; D might be TRBD1 (6 bases). Germline CDR1 and CDR2: SGDLS and YYNGEE. The CDR3 totals 14 residues. The V end lost 0 bases, the J end lost 6 bases, and 13 bases lay between the germline ends. The CDR3 here is CASSVVGAASEQYF. The CDR3 DNA is TGTGCCAGCAGCGTAGTGGGGGCTGCGAGCGAGCAGTACTTC.

The chain uses TRBV27 and TRBJ2-7, with 11 bases fitting TRBD2. This CDR3 spans 18 amino acids. V dropped 5 bases and J dropped 3; count of bases not matched to a gene: 15. Germline assignment: CDR1 MNHEY and CDR2 SMNVEV (reference sequence). CDR3 protein: CASSPTKGGLAVNYEQYF. DNA for the CDR3: TGTGCCAGCAGTCCAACCAAGGGGGGACTAGCGGTCAACTACGAGCAGTACTTC.

CDR3 protein: CASSEATGWLSTGELFF. CDR3 sequence (DNA): TGTGCCAGCAGTGAAGCAACAGGGTGGTTGAGCACCGGGGAGCTGTTTTTT. V is TRBV6-1 and J is TRBJ2-2, with a possible D match to TRBD1 (6 bases). The CDR3 is made up of 17 amino acids. Trimming took off 0 bases at V and 4 bases at J, with 15 bases between the two ends. Germline V gene lookup returns CDR1 MNHNS and CDR2 SASEGT.

This chain joins TRBV5-1 and TRBJ2-7; 10 nucleotides align to TRBD1. V gave up 3 bases and J gave up 5 bases; unmatched junction bases: 2. CDR3 length: 13 amino acids. In germline, CDR1 is SGHRS, CDR2 YFSETQ. The CDR3 DNA is TGCGCCAGCAGCTCGACAGGGGGCCACGAGCAGTACTTC. As protein: CASSSTGGHEQYF.

The V gene is TRBV27, the J gene TRBJ1-2; tentative D call: TRBD1 (5 bases). The V end lost 0 bases, the J end lost 0 bases, and 14 bases lay between the germline ends. The CDR3 contains 17 residues. CDR1 and CDR2 from the germline V gene are MNHEY and SMNVEV (reference sequence). The CDR3 protein is CASSLSQETATNYGYTF. CDR3 DNA: TGTGCCAGCAGTTTATCGCAAGAGACAGCTACTAACTATGGCTACACCTTC.

The V call is TRBV5-1, the J call TRBJ2-7, with D possibly being TRBD1 (6 bases). Per germline, CDR1 SGHRS and CDR2 YFSETQ. Trimming left V 4 bases short and J 3 bases short, with 20 bases between. The CDR3 runs 16 residues. In DNA form, the CDR3 reads TGCGCCAGCAGCCCGCCCTGGGGGCCCTTATTCTACGAGCAGTACTTC. It codes for CASSPPWGPLFYEQYF.